One sample yielded the 15 T cell receptor beta chains listed below, sequenced in a study of early T cells in non-severe SARS-CoV-2 infection (TCRdb year 2021). Libraries came from 5' RACE. The sequencer was a NextSeq 500. TCRdb trimmed public reads at Q25 via fastp, called clones via MiXCR and kept in-frame beta chains. A single entry per CDR3 protein holds the most common genes and DNA from its merged rows. The sample includes tens of thousands of distinct CDR3 sequences, with more than 3.5% observed a single time. 7.8% of the sample lies in the top ten. Sequencing was carried out using whole blood. All receptors come from an adult who was a healthcare worker with PCR-confirmed SARS-CoV-2 infection or an uninfected control (not recorded which).

This clonotype was recorded many times. This chain joins TRBV30 and TRBJ1-1; D call uncertain. The CDR3 extends over 14 amino acids. Trimming cost V 2 bases and J 5 bases, with 15 bases left between them. Germline CDR1 is GTSNPN and CDR2 is SVGIG (reference sequence). CDR3 amino acids: CAWSPGYVATEAFF. In DNA form, the CDR3 reads TGTGCCTGGAGTCCGGGGTACGTAGCGACTGAAGCTTTCTTT.

This clonotype was seen repeatedly, ten times or more. V and J are TRBV7-3 and TRBJ2-1; maybe TRBD2 (5 bases). CDR1 is SGHTA and CDR2 is FQGTGA in the germline V gene. The V and J ends lost 3 bases and 7 bases respectively, with 10 bases between them. This CDR3 spans 13 amino acids. The CDR3 DNA sequence: TGTGCCAGCAGCTTCGGGGATGCGAATGAGCAGTTCTTC. This translates into CASSFGDANEQFF.

The chain employs TRBV5-4 and TRBJ1-1, with no clear D. The V gene's germline CDR1 is SGHNT and CDR2 YYREEE (reference sequence). With 2 bases removed from V and 3 bases from J, the gap between germline ends came to 8 bases. This CDR3 region has 13 residues. The CDR3 DNA reads as TGTGCCAGCAGCTTCGGGCAGGACACTGAAGCTTTCTTT. This sequence encodes CASSFGQDTEAFF.

This clonotype has ten or more counts. The chain joins TRBV4-2 to TRBJ2-1; a possible D gene is TRBD2 (6 bases). There are 16 residues in the CDR3. From germline, CDR1 is LGHNA and CDR2 YNFKEQ. Trimming took 6 bases from V and 0 from J, leaving 15 bases between them. DNA for the CDR3: TGTGCCAGCAGTCAACAGCGGGCCAGCTCCTACAATGAGCAGTTCTTC. Translating gives CASSQQRASSYNEQFF.

This clonotype was seen ten or more times. This sequence joins TRBV7-9 and TRBJ2-7, with 9 bases lining up with TRBD2. Germline V gives CDR1 SEHNR, CDR2 FQNEAQ (reference sequence). The V gene end was trimmed by 5 bases and the J gene end by 1 base; junction bases not matched to a gene: 6. The CDR3 sequence is 15 residues long. The CDR3 is CASSPLSGGSYEQYF. CDR3 DNA sequence: TGTGCCAGCAGCCCACTTAGCGGGGGTTCCTACGAGCAGTACTTC.

The sample holds many counts of this clonotype. The V and J genes are TRBV15 and TRBJ1-5; 10 bases fit TRBD1. The CDR3 has 14 amino acids. CDR1 is LNHNV and CDR2 is YYDKDF in the germline V gene (reference sequence). J lost 5 bases, V lost 3 bases, and 1 base had no gene match. The CDR3 reads CATSRGTGDQPQHF. The CDR3 nucleotides read TGTGCCACCAGCAGGGGGACAGGGGATCAGCCCCAGCATTTT.

There are many counts of this clonotype. The chain links TRBV3-1 to TRBJ2-7; TRBD2 is a possible D gene (5 bases). Germline CDR1 is LGHDT and CDR2 is YNNKEL (reference sequence). Trimming cost V 1 base and J 3 bases, with 7 bases left between them. The CDR3 length is 13 residues. The CDR3 loop reads CASSQGGFYEQYF. The CDR3 bases are TGTGCCAGCAGCCAAGGCGGGTTCTACGAGCAGTACTTC.

The table lists this clonotype with many counts. The chain carries TRBV7-8 and TRBJ2-7, with 16 bases that match TRBD2. CDR3 length equals 16 residues. After removal of 2 bases from V and 4 bases from J, the junction contained 2 bases not matched to a gene. The V gene's germline CDR1 is SGHVS and CDR2 FQNEAQ. The CDR3 reads CASSLLGLAGGYEQYF. DNA of the CDR3: TGTGCCAGCAGCTTACTGGGACTAGCGGGGGGGTACGAGCAGTACTTC.

The table lists this clonotype with a few counts. The chain couples TRBV10-3 to TRBJ2-2; TRBD2 aligns across 10 bases. Unmatched junction bases numbered 12, after V lost 10 bases and J lost 7 bases. The CDR3 length is 15 residues. The germline CDR1 and CDR2 sequences are ENHRY and SYGVKD. CDR3 coding DNA: TGTGCCACGGGGGAGCGGGGGGGCCCCAACGGGGAGCTGTTTTTT. It codes for CATGERGGPNGELFF.

In its sample, this clonotype was seen many times. The genes are TRBV20-1 and TRBJ1-5; D is ambiguous. Per germline, CDR1 DFQATT and CDR2 SNEGSKA (reference sequence). This CDR3 region has 14 residues. Trimming removed 3 bases at V and 0 bases at J, with 9 bases between. The CDR3 DNA sequence: TGCAGTGCTAGGGAGGGAACTAGCAATCAGCCCCAGCATTTT. Its protein is CSAREGTSNQPQHF.

This clonotype occurred many times. The rearrangement links TRBV10-3 to TRBJ2-5; tentative D call: TRBD2 (6 bases). The CDR3 sequence is 17 residues long. The V gene lost 2 bases and the J gene lost 9 bases, with 25 bases spanning the gap. Germline V gene data show CDR1 as ENHRY and CDR2 as SYGVKD. The chain's CDR3 is CAISERSFWRAGEAQYF. The DNA for the CDR3 is TGTGCCATCAGTGAGCGGTCGTTTTGGCGGGCCGGGGAGGCCCAGTACTTC.

The chain is built from TRBV15 and TRBJ1-2, with TRBD1 matching over 10 bases. The V and J ends lost 0 bases and 7 bases, in that order; junction bases with no gene match: 11. The CDR3 has 17 residues. The germline CDR1 and CDR2 sequences are LNHNV and YYDKDF (reference sequence). CDR3 protein: CATSRDYGQGVTGGYTF. The CDR3 DNA sequence: TGTGCCACCAGCAGAGATTATGGACAGGGGGTTACCGGTGGCTACACCTTC.

This clonotype has at least ten counts. The chain carries TRBV2 and TRBJ2-3; the match to TRBD1 covers 7 bases. Germline CDR1 reads SNHLY; CDR2 reads FYNNEI. The V gene end was trimmed by 6 bases and the J gene end by 1 base; junction bases not matched to a gene: 7. The CDR3 is 15 residues long. The CDR3 nucleotides read TGTGCCAGCAGGGGCGACAGGGTAGGCACAGATACGCAGTATTTT. Its protein product is CASRGDRVGTDTQYF.

This clonotype came up many times. The gene calls are TRBV2 and TRBJ2-7; the match to TRBD2 covers 7 bases. CDR1 is SNHLY, CDR2 FYNNEI, per germline. J lost 0 bases, V lost 0 bases, and 5 bases had no gene match. The CDR3 is 16 residues long. The CDR3 DNA sequence: TGTGCCAGCAGTGAAGCGTCCGGACTAGTCTCCTACGAGCAGTACTTC. Translating gives CASSEASGLVSYEQYF.

This clonotype has at least ten counts. This rearrangement joins TRBV18 to TRBJ2-5, with a possible D match to TRBD2 (6 bases). Germline values: CDR1 KGHSH, CDR2 LQKENI. This CDR3 has 13 amino acids. Trimming took off 4 bases at V and 4 bases at J, with 10 bases between the two ends. In DNA form, the CDR3 reads TGTGCCAGCTCACTGGCGGGACTAGAGACCCAGTACTTC. Translated: CASSLAGLETQYF.